The 23 T cell receptor beta chains presented below share a single source sample, sequenced in a study of Tregs in tolerant kidney transplant recipients (dated by TCRdb to between 2017 and 2020). The time point label, read with the paper, signifies: 6 months after combined kidney and bone marrow transplant. The transplants used related donors along with nonmyeloablative bone marrow transplantation, and in the human trials mixed chimerism was transient. The library was produced with the immunoSEQ multiplex PCR assay. TCRdb stores this immuneACCESS table with in-frame sequences only. Part of the clones is absent; in the studies checked, under half of the shortfall reflects unresolved V genes, and no reason is known for the rest. The table for this sample shows 25,000 or so clones. The ten largest clones take up under 5% of the sample. The input for sequencing was CD4+ T cells from blood (PBMCs), taken 6 months after the transplant. The receptors shown here come from a human patient who received a combined kidney and bone marrow transplant. Following a transplant, some T lymphocytes may have been derived from the graft donor.

In the case of this clone: The read stops 3 residues short of the end of the CDR3; the missing end is completed from the germline J gene. The rearrangement uses TRBV7-6 and TRBJ2-3, with D maybe TRBD1 (6 bases). Germline loops: CDR1 SGHVS, CDR2 FNYEAQ. Deletions cut 1 base from V and 8 bases from J, with 7 bases between. The CDR3 consists of 12 residues. The CDR3 protein is CASSLVGGTQYF. The CDR3 bases that were read are TGTGCCAGCAGCTTAGTAGGGGGTACG.

Worth noting for this clone: The CDR3 is cut off 3 residues early in the read; its end comes from the germline J gene. This chain links TRBV3-1 (or the pseudogene TRBV3-2) with TRBJ2-3; 7 bases map to TRBD1. Germline-derived CDR1 and CDR2 are LGHDT and YNNKEL (reference sequence). The trim removed 2 bases at V and 2 bases at J, leaving 10 bases unmatched. This CDR3 contains 17 residues. CDR3 protein: CASSQKGANKYTDTQYF. The covered CDR3 bases are TGTGCCAGCAGCCAAAAGGGGGCCAATAAGTACACAGATACG.

About this clone itself: The sequenced fragment ends 3 residues before the CDR3 boundary, so the rest is inferred from the germline J gene. The rearrangement joins TRBV7-6 to TRBJ1-2; D not certain. The CDR3 totals 14 residues. Germline V CDR1 and CDR2: SGHVS, FNYEAQ. The CDR3 protein is CASSPPGAAGGYTF. CDR3 DNA (partial): TGTGCCAGCAGCCCCCCCGGCGCGGCGGGGGGC. Variable domain in full (rest from reference TRBV7-6 and TRBJ1-2): GAGVSQSPRYKVTKRGQDVALRCDPISGHVSLYWYRQALGQGPEFLTYFNYEAQQDKSGLPNDRFSAERPEGSISTLTIQRTEQRDSAMYRCASSPPGAAGGYTFGSGTRLTVV.

To note about this clone: The CDR3 end is not reached by the read, which stops 3 residues before it; the germline J gene fills it in. This rearrangement joins TRBV6-2 or TRBV6-3 to TRBJ1-1, with 11 bases that match TRBD1. CDR1 MNHEY and CDR2 SVGEGT come from the germline V gene. The CDR3 consists of 16 residues. The sequenced CDR3 bases are TGTGCCAGCAGTTACGGGACAGGGGGTAAGAACTACGAG. Translating it yields CASSYGTGGKNYE. The full CDR3 protein reads CASSYGTGGKNYEAFF.

Points on this clone: The read halts 3 residues ahead of the CDR3 end, with the missing end drawn from the germline J gene. The genes are TRBV6-2 or TRBV6-3 and TRBJ2-7; D unresolved. Between the trimmed V and J ends, which lost 2 bases and 5 bases, there was a span of 13 bases. CDR1 and CDR2 from the germline V gene are MNHEY and SVGEGT. This CDR3 is 14 amino acids long. CDR3: CASSYGLLVDEQYF. The CDR3 DNA, read in part, is TGTGCCAGCAGTTACGGCCTTCTCGTTGACGAG.

To note about this clone: Sequencing ends 3 residues short of the CDR3 end; the germline J gene provides the rest. The chain combines TRBV7-2 with TRBJ2-7; D is undetermined. This CDR3 has 14 residues. The ends were cut back, 5 bases at V and 0 bases at J, with 11 bases in the middle. Germline V lookup: CDR1 SGHTA, CDR2 FQGNSA. The CDR3 region is CASSQAFPSYEQYF. The sequenced CDR3 bases are TGTGCCAGCAGCCAAGCATTCCCCTCCTACGAG. Looking up the rest from reference TRBV7-2 and TRBJ2-7 gives the full variable domain: GAGVSQSPSNKVTEKGKDVELRCDPISGHTALYWYRQSLGQGLEFLIYFQGNSAPDKSGLPSDRFSAERTGGSVSTLTIQRTQQEDSAVYLCASSQAFPSYEQYFGPGTRLTVT.

As regards this clone: The read gets to within 3 residues of the CDR3 end, and the germline J gene fills in the rest. V usage is TRBV19 and J usage is TRBJ2-1, with D perhaps TRBD2 (5 bases). The V end lost 3 bases, the J end lost 0 bases, and 15 bases lay between the germline ends. This CDR3 spans 17 amino acids. CDR1 is LNHDA and CDR2 is SQIVND in the germline V gene (reference sequence). CDR3 DNA, as far as it was read: TGTGCCAGTAGTATTAGGGCGAGGGTTTACTCCTACAATGAG. The encoded protein is CASSIRARVYSYNE. The complete CDR3 reads CASSIRARVYSYNEQFF.

Comment on this clone: The read is 3 residues too short to cover the CDR3 end, so that end is filled in from the germline J gene. Other DNA sequences from this sample encode an identical CDR3 as well. The rearrangement joins TRBV18 to TRBJ1-3, with 7 bases identical to TRBD1. The CDR3 extends over 15 amino acids. Germline CDR1 KGHSH, CDR2 LQKENI. The V and J ends lost 2 bases and 2 bases, in that order; junction bases with no gene match: 3. CDR3 residues: CASSPRQGAGNTIYF. The covered CDR3 bases are TGTGCCAGCTCACCAAGGCAGGGGGCTGGAAACACC.

A note on this clone: With the read ending 3 residues before the CDR3 end, the germline J gene is used to fill in that end. The chain recombines TRBV12-3 or TRBV12-4 with TRBJ2-4; 8 bases match TRBD1. The CDR3 runs to 14 residues. V dropped 6 bases and J dropped 5; count of bases not matched to a gene: 6. CDR3 protein: CASSPGTGQNIQYF. The sequenced CDR3 bases are TGTGCCAGCAGCCCCGGGACAGGTCAAAACATT.

About this clone: With the read ending 3 residues before the CDR3 end, the germline J gene is used to fill in that end. The chain has TRBV5-4 and TRBJ2-3; no reliable D call. This CDR3 has 14 residues. CDR1 and CDR2 (germline): SGHNT, YYREEE (reference sequence). Trimming pared 10 bases from V and 1 base from J, leaving 16 bases between. CDR3 bases read: TGTGCCTCCTCTGGCACTATCGGCACAGATACG. This gives the protein CASSGTIGTDT. The whole CDR3 protein reads CASSGTIGTDTQYF.

About this clone itself: The sequence runs out 3 residues before the end of the CDR3; the remainder is reconstructed from the germline J gene. The V call is TRBV6-1, the J call TRBJ1-2; D remains unclear. V dropped 6 bases and J dropped 0 bases, with 17 bases sitting between them. This CDR3 comprises 16 residues. From germline, CDR1 is MNHNS and CDR2 SASEGT. CDR3 sequence reads: CASRELWAHSNYGYTF. The sequenced CDR3 bases are TGTGCCAGCAGGGAACTTTGGGCCCACTCTAACTATGGC.

Regarding this clone: The CDR3 extends 3 residues past the end of the read, so its final part is completed from the germline J gene. The chain links TRBV20-1 to TRBJ2-1; possible D gene TRBD2, 6 bases. Trimming took 0 bases from V and 6 from J, leaving 9 bases between them. The CDR3 consists of 13 residues. In germline, CDR1 is DFQATT, CDR2 SNEGSKA (reference sequence). Incomplete CDR3 DNA: TGCAGTGCTAGAGATGGGCGGGGCAATGAG. Translation gives CSARDGRGNE. The CDR3, in full, reads CSARDGRGNEQFF.

A note on this clone: Sequencing ends 3 residues short of the CDR3 end; the germline J gene provides the rest. V and J are TRBV5-1 and TRBJ1-4, with a possible D match to TRBD1 (5 bases). Germline V gene lookup returns CDR1 SGHRS and CDR2 YFSETQ. The CDR3 has 15 residues. Between the trimmed V and J ends, which lost 7 bases and 0 bases, there was a span of 13 bases. The CDR3 DNA, read in part, is TGCGCCAGCGCTTGGGGGGGGGCAACTAATGAAAAA. It translates to CASAWGGATNEK. The entire CDR3 protein is CASAWGGATNEKLFF.

The CDR3 region is CASSFGLASDTQYF. The CDR3 bases that were read are TGTGCCAGCAGCTTCGGACTAGCGTCGGATACG. The chain couples TRBV7-2 to TRBJ2-3, with 9 bases lining up with TRBD2. Sequencing ends 3 residues short of the CDR3 end; the germline J gene provides the rest. The germline CDR1 and CDR2 sequences are SGHTA and FQGNSA. CDR3 length: 14 amino acids. J gave up 6 bases and V 3 bases, and 4 bases lay outside the gene matches. Filled out from reference TRBV7-2 and TRBJ2-3, the complete variable domain reads GAGVSQSPSNKVTEKGKDVELRCDPISGHTALYWYRQSLGQGLEFLIYFQGNSAPDKSGLPSDRFSAERTGGSVSTLTIQRTQQEDSAVYLCASSFGLASDTQYFGPGTRLTVL.

To note about this clone: Read coverage stops 3 residues before the CDR3 terminus; the germline J gene supplies the remainder. This chain joins TRBV7-6 and TRBJ1-1; TRBD1 is a possible D gene (5 bases). This CDR3 comprises 12 residues. V was cut by 6 bases and J by 1 base, with 6 bases left in between. The germline CDR1 and CDR2 sequences are SGHVS and FNYEAQ. Partial CDR3 DNA: TGTGCCAGCAGTACAGGGAACACTGAA. Protein: CASSTGNTE. The full CDR3 protein reads CASSTGNTEAFF.

Note on this clone: The missing CDR3 end, 3 residues past where the read stops, is filled in from the germline J gene. This rearrangement joins TRBV2 to TRBJ2-7; D possibly corresponds to TRBD2 (5 bases). Germline assignment: CDR1 SNHLY and CDR2 FYNNEI. Deletions cut 5 bases from V and 6 bases from J, with 14 bases between. CDR3 length equals 13 residues. The DNA read from the CDR3 is TGTGCCAGCAGTACTAGTTGGATGGGCGAG. Translated: CASSTSWMGE. In full, the CDR3 is CASSTSWMGEQYF.

About this clone itself: The read finishes 3 residues shy of the CDR3 end, and the germline J gene is used to complete it. The V gene is TRBV20-1, the J gene TRBJ2-3, with 9 nucleotides matching TRBD2. This CDR3 comprises 13 residues. J was trimmed by 2 bases and V by 5 bases; bases with no gene match: 2. Looked up from germline, CDR1 is DFQATT and CDR2 is SNEGSKA (reference sequence). The CDR3 protein is CSALAGTTDTQYF. CDR3 DNA (partial): TGCAGTGCTCTAGCGGGAACCACAGATACG.

Note on this clone: The DNA ends 3 residues before the CDR3 does, and the rest of the CDR3 is filled in from the germline J gene. The gene calls are TRBV6-2 or TRBV6-3 and TRBJ2-3; 12 bases align to TRBD2. There are 15 residues in the CDR3. V was pared by 6 bases and J by 4 bases, with 5 bases of the junction left unmatched. Per germline, CDR1 MNHEY and CDR2 SVGEGT. Incomplete CDR3 DNA: TGTGCCAGCAGAACACTAGCGGGAGGACCAGATACG. It codes for CASRTLAGGPDT. The CDR3 in full is CASRTLAGGPDTQYF.

Notes on this clone: With the read ending 3 residues before the CDR3 end, the germline J gene is used to fill in that end. This sequence joins TRBV7-9 and TRBJ2-7; no clear D. CDR3 size: 13 residues. V was cut by 5 bases and J by 6 bases, with 14 bases left in between. The V gene's germline CDR1 is SEHNR and CDR2 FQNEAQ (reference sequence). CDR3 DNA (partial): TGTGCCAGCAGCCCATCTTCTTGGGCCGAG. Its translation is CASSPSSWAE. The full CDR3 protein reads CASSPSSWAEQYF.

Comment on this clone: The CDR3 goes on 3 residues after the read ends, and that part is filled in from the germline J gene. The chain joins TRBV29-1 to TRBJ2-7; a weak D match, TRBD2 (6 bases). The CDR3 totals 15 residues. Trimming left V 4 bases short and J 4 bases short, with 20 bases between. Germline V gene lookup returns CDR1 SQVTM and CDR2 ANQGSEA. The sequenced CDR3 bases are TGCAGCGTTGCAGGTGACCGGGGGACCCTTTACGAG. Amino acid sequence: CSVAGDRGTLYE. The full CDR3 sequence reads CSVAGDRGTLYEQYF.

As concerns this clone: The read ends 3 residues shy of where the CDR3 ends; the end is completed using the germline J gene. This chain links TRBV13 with TRBJ2-1; 8 bases map to TRBD2. The CDR3 runs to 15 residues. The germline CDR1 and CDR2 sequences are PRHDT and FYEKMQ (reference sequence). Trimming took 7 bases from V and 7 from J; bases not matched to a gene: 12. The CDR3 spells CASKQYGGAFNEQFF. The covered CDR3 bases are TGTGCCAGCAAACAATACGGGGGGGCCTTTAATGAG.

The CDR3 bases that were read are TGCGCCAGCAGCGCCCGACTAGCGGGGGAGGTCAATGAG. Its protein product is CASSARLAGEVNE. The entire CDR3 protein reads CASSARLAGEVNEQFF. The genes are TRBV5-1 and TRBJ2-1; 12 bases match TRBD2. The CDR3 extends 3 residues past the end of the read, so its final part is completed from the germline J gene. V lost 4 bases, J lost 6 bases, and 8 bases stayed unmatched. The CDR3 contains 16 residues. The V gene's germline CDR1 is SGHRS and CDR2 YFSETQ.

A note on this clone: Sequencing ends 3 residues short of the CDR3 end; the germline J gene provides the rest. The chain combines TRBV6-2 or TRBV6-3 with TRBJ2-3; D may correspond to TRBD1 or TRBD2 (6 bases each). The germline V gene has CDR1 MNHEY and CDR2 SVGEGT. The CDR3 runs 13 residues. V was pared by 7 bases and J by 8 bases, with 16 bases between. Incomplete CDR3 DNA: TGTGCCAGCAATCTGCTACAGGGAGGTACG. Its translation: CASNLLQGGT. The full CDR3 reads CASNLLQGGTQYF.